The 30 T cell receptor beta chains given below trace back to one sample, sequenced in a study of CD8+ T cells in alopecia areata. Extraction and reverse transcription of RNA yielded cDNA as the sequencing template. Repertoires were generated with immunoSEQ multiplex PCR, while TCRdb's copy carries only in-frame clones and drops some. The table records roughly 150,000 clones, 55% of them present only once. The sample taken for sequencing was CD4+ T cells sorted from blood. These receptors were obtained from a human donor in good health.

This clone showed up just a few times. The CDR3 reads CASRSSVGDSLYNEQFF. In DNA, the CDR3 is TGTGCCAGTAGATCCTCCGTCGGGGACAGCTTATACAATGAGCAGTTCTTC. The chain links TRBV19 to TRBJ2-1, with 7 nucleotides matching TRBD1. In germline, CDR1 is LNHDA, CDR2 SQIVND (reference sequence). The CDR3 is made up of 17 amino acids. The ends lost 6 bases at V and 4 bases at J; junction bases unmatched: 15.

A few counts support this clone. The chain carries TRBV19 and TRBJ2-1; D is uncertain. Trimming shortened V by 6 bases and J by 0 bases, and 9 bases separated the two germline ends. Per germline, CDR1 LNHDA and CDR2 SQIVND (reference sequence). CDR3 length: 14 amino acids. The CDR3 DNA follows: TGTGCCAGTAGAAGGATTAGCTCCTACAATGAGCAGTTCTTC. It is translated as CASRRISSYNEQFF.

The chain has TRBV30 and TRBJ2-1; 10 positions match TRBD2. Germline V gene sequence: CDR1 GTSNPN, CDR2 SVGIG (reference sequence). With 0 bases clipped from V and 10 bases from J, the junction kept 12 bases outside the gene matches. The CDR3 totals 16 residues. The CDR3 sequence: CAWSVSASGSGREQFF. As DNA, the CDR3 is TGTGCCTGGAGTGTATCGGCTAGCGGGAGTGGTAGGGAGCAGTTCTTC.

This clone was detected once. The chain combines TRBV7-2 with TRBJ1-1, with D possibly matching TRBD1 (5 bases). Germline V gene data show CDR1 as SGHTA and CDR2 as FQGNSA. This CDR3 region has 14 residues. Between the trimmed V and J ends, which lost 2 bases and 1 base, there was a span of 8 bases. Here the CDR3 reads CASSLMQGNTEAFF. The CDR3 nucleotides read TGTGCCAGCAGCTTAATGCAGGGGAACACTGAAGCTTTCTTT. Full variable domain (rest looked up from reference TRBV7-2 and TRBJ1-1): GAGVSQSPSNKVTEKGKDVELRCDPISGHTALYWYRQSLGQGLEFLIYFQGNSAPDKSGLPSDRFSAERTGGSVSTLTIQRTQQEDSAVYLCASSLMQGNTEAFFGQGTRLTVV.

V is TRBV7-9 and J is TRBJ1-1; D is ambiguous. The CDR3 sequence is 14 residues long. V lost 2 bases and J lost 1, with 8 bases in between. Germline CDR1 SEHNR, CDR2 FQNEAQ (reference sequence). The CDR3 reads CASSLRRENTEAFF. The CDR3 nucleotides are TGTGCCAGCAGCTTAAGACGGGAGAACACTGAAGCTTTCTTT. Variable domain in full (rest from reference TRBV7-9 and TRBJ1-1): DTGVSQNPRHKITKRGQNVTFRCDPISEHNRLYWYRQTLGQGPEFLTYFQNEAQLEKSRLLSDRFSAERPKGSFSTLEIQRTEQGDSAMYLCASSLRRENTEAFFGQGTRLTVV.

The J gene is TRBJ1-5, the V gene TRBV4-1; 8 positions match TRBD1. J lost 2 bases, V lost 4 bases, and 10 bases had no gene match. The CDR3 runs 17 residues. Germline lookup yields CDR1 MGHRA and CDR2 YSYEKL. The CDR3 spells CASSPLPPGGGNQPQHF. The CDR3 DNA reads as TGCGCCAGCAGCCCCCTACCCCCAGGGGGCGGCAATCAGCCCCAGCATTTT.

V is TRBV6-5 and J is TRBJ1-1; no reliable D call. V lost 5 bases, J lost 3 bases, and 10 bases lay in between. The CDR3 loop spans 13 amino acids. Germline V gene data show CDR1 as MNHEY and CDR2 as SVGAGI. DNA of the CDR3: TGTGCCAGCAGTGAAACAGATTACACTGAAGCTTTCTTT. It is translated as CASSETDYTEAFF.

The gene calls are TRBV23-1 and TRBJ2-1; no clear D gene. TRBV23-1 belongs to the ORF category, with a function that is uncertain. The CDR3 runs to 14 residues. Trimming removed 0 bases from V and 8 bases from J, with 11 bases in between. CDR3 region: CASSQSRNQDEQFF. CDR3 sequence (DNA): TGCGCCAGCAGTCAATCGAGGAATCAGGATGAGCAGTTCTTC.

The chain employs TRBV5-1 and TRBJ2-3, with D hard to call. Trimming removed 0 bases from V and 1 base from J, with 6 bases in between. The CDR3 covers 14 residues. The germline CDR1 and CDR2 sequences are SGHRS and YFSETQ. The CDR3 protein is CASSLERGTDTQYF. CDR3 nucleotide sequence: TGCGCCAGCAGCTTGGAGCGTGGCACAGATACGCAGTATTTT. Drawing the rest from reference TRBV5-1 and TRBJ2-3, the complete variable domain is KAGVTQTPRYLIKTRGQQVTLSCSPISGHRSVSWYQQTPGQGLQFLFEYFSETQRNKGNFPGRFSGRQFSNSRSEMNVSTLELGDSALYLCASSLERGTDTQYFGPGTRLTVL.

This clone is a singleton in its sample. The chain employs TRBV27 and TRBJ2-3; TRBD2 matches 11 bases. Germline-derived CDR1 and CDR2 are MNHEY and SMNVEV (reference sequence). CDR3 length: 15 amino acids. V shed 8 bases and J 5 bases; nucleotides not matched to a gene: 9. This CDR3 reads CASLRAGLAGDTQYF. The CDR3 nucleotides read TGTGCCAGCCTCAGGGCCGGACTAGCGGGAGATACGCAGTATTTT.

This rearrangement joins TRBV2 to TRBJ2-5, with 9 bases matching TRBD2. CDR1 is SNHLY and CDR2 is FYNNEI in the germline V gene. The trim removed 4 bases at V and 1 base at J, leaving 4 bases unmatched. The CDR3 totals 15 residues. Written as DNA, the CDR3 is TGTGCCAGCAGTGTGCGACTAGCGGCCCAAGAGACCCAGTACTTC. The encoded protein is CASSVRLAAQETQYF. The entire variable domain, with the rest obtained from reference TRBV2 and TRBJ2-5, is as follows: EPEVTQTPSHQVTQMGQEVILRCVPISNHLYFYWYRQILGQKVEFLVSFYNNEISEKSEIFDDQFSVERPDGSNFTLKIRSTKLEDSAMYFCASSVRLAAQETQYFGPGTRLLVL.

The chain is built from TRBV28 and TRBJ1-2; a weak D match, TRBD1 (5 bases). Looked up from germline, CDR1 is MDHEN and CDR2 is SYDVKM. The CDR3 runs 11 residues. Trimming left V 6 bases short and J 8 bases short, with 10 bases between. The CDR3 DNA reads as TGTGCCAGCAGCAGGGTACGGGGCTACACCTTC. Translation: CASSRVRGYTF.

This clone was observed a single time. This chain uses TRBV2 with TRBJ2-3; the match to TRBD1 covers 7 bases. Germline assignment: CDR1 SNHLY and CDR2 FYNNEI. There are 13 residues in the CDR3. Unmatched junction bases numbered 8, after V lost 10 bases and J lost 4 bases. This CDR3 reads CATQKTGADTQYF. CDR3 coding DNA: TGTGCCACGCAGAAAACAGGGGCAGATACGCAGTATTTT.

This clone has more than one count but fewer than ten. The chain uses TRBV29-1 and TRBJ2-1; D perhaps matches TRBD2 (5 bases). Germline loops: CDR1 SQVTM, CDR2 ANQGSEA. The CDR3 has 12 amino acids. V lost 3 bases to trimming and J lost 15 bases, with 18 bases between them. The CDR3 reads CSVDSFKGVAFF. CDR3 DNA sequence: TGCAGCGTTGATAGCTTTAAGGGAGTCGCGTTCTTC.

The chain is built from TRBV7-2 and TRBJ2-5, with 15 bases aligning to TRBD2. V shed 5 bases, J shed 7 bases, and the junction held 2 bases outside the gene matches. CDR1 and CDR2 from the germline V gene are SGHTA and FQGNSA. CDR3 size: 14 residues. CDR3 amino acids: CASSEGLAGGTQYF. For the CDR3, the DNA is TGTGCCAGCAGCGAGGGACTAGCGGGAGGGACCCAGTACTTC.

The genes are TRBV5-1 and TRBJ2-5; TRBD2 matches 8 bases. Trimming cost V 7 bases and J 4 bases; bases outside gene matches: 6. In germline, CDR1 is SGHRS, CDR2 YFSETQ. The CDR3 sequence is 13 residues long. This CDR3 reads CASSGGDRETQYF. In DNA, the CDR3 is TGCGCCAGCTCGGGAGGGGACCGAGAGACCCAGTACTTC.

The chain uses TRBV18 and TRBJ2-7; 7 bases fit TRBD1. Germline loops: CDR1 KGHSH, CDR2 LQKENI. Germline trimming cut 5 bases from V and 5 bases from J; bases unmatched to any gene: 3. This CDR3 has 12 amino acids. In DNA form, the CDR3 reads TGTGCCAGCTCAGAGACAGGGAACGAGCAGTACTTC. It codes for CASSETGNEQYF.

The rearrangement uses TRBV20-1 and TRBJ2-1, with no clear D. V was trimmed by 3 bases and J by 6 bases, leaving 6 bases between them. Germline V lookup: CDR1 DFQATT, CDR2 SNEGSKA (reference sequence). CDR3 size: 11 residues. For the CDR3, the DNA is TGCAGTGCTAGCATTCGCAATGAGCAGTTCTTC. As protein: CSASIRNEQFF.

This chain links TRBV11-2 with TRBJ1-5, with TRBD1 matching 11 bases. V gave up 2 bases and J gave up 4 bases; unmatched junction bases: 7. This CDR3 comprises 17 residues. The germline gives CDR1 SGHAT, CDR2 FQNNGV. The CDR3 loop reads CASSLNSGTGGNQPQHF. CDR3 DNA sequence: TGTGCCAGCAGCTTAAACTCCGGGACAGGGGGGAATCAGCCCCAGCATTTT.

CDR3 DNA: TGCAGCGTTGAAGGCGAGGCCCGTCCGCCTGAAGCTTTCTTT. This sequence encodes CSVEGEARPPEAFF. This chain joins TRBV29-1 and TRBJ1-1; D ambiguous. Trimming stripped 1 base from V and 6 bases from J, with 15 bases between. From germline, CDR1 is SQVTM and CDR2 ANQGSEA. This CDR3 comprises 14 residues.

As to this clone: In the same sample, other DNA sequences code for this CDR3. The chain joins TRBV29-1 to TRBJ1-1, with 7 nucleotides matching TRBD1. This CDR3 has 10 residues. With 6 bases clipped from V and 8 bases from J, the junction kept 3 bases outside the gene matches. From germline, CDR1 is SQVTM and CDR2 ANQGSEA. In DNA form, the CDR3 reads TGCAGCGTGAGGGACAGCGAAGCTTTCTTT. As protein: CSVRDSEAFF.

The genes are TRBV18 and TRBJ2-1; a possible D gene is TRBD2 (6 bases). Germline CDR1 and CDR2: KGHSH and LQKENI. V gave up 10 bases and J gave up 7 bases, with 8 bases separating them. CDR3 size: 10 residues. The CDR3 nucleotides are TGTGCCACTGGGAGGAATGAGCAGTTCTTC. Its protein product is CATGRNEQFF.

This clone has a handful of counts. The chain recombines TRBV7-3 with TRBJ2-2; D is undetermined. Germline CDR1 and CDR2: SGHTA and FQGTGA. Trimming cost V 7 bases and J 5 bases, with 14 bases left between them. The CDR3 is 14 residues long. The CDR3 loop is CASTIGPGTGELFF. The CDR3 nucleotides read TGTGCCAGCACCATAGGCCCCGGTACCGGGGAGCTGTTTTTT.

This clone was counted a single time. The gene calls are TRBV19 and TRBJ1-2; TRBD1 aligns across 9 bases. Trimming cost V 3 bases and J 1 base; bases outside gene matches: 3. CDR1 LNHDA and CDR2 SQIVND come from the germline V gene (reference sequence). The CDR3 length is 15 residues. CDR3 bases: TGTGCCAGTAGTATCGGGACAGGGCATAACTATGGCTACACCTTC. Translation gives CASSIGTGHNYGYTF.

This rearrangement joins TRBV5-6 to TRBJ1-2, with 7 nucleotides matching TRBD1. CDR3 size: 14 residues. The V gene's germline CDR1 is SGHDT and CDR2 YYEEEE. V gave up 0 bases and J gave up 4 bases; unmatched junction bases: 3. The CDR3 reads CASSLEGGGYGYTF. CDR3 bases: TGTGCCAGCAGCTTGGAAGGGGGCGGCTATGGCTACACCTTC.

This clone was seen only a few times. The chain combines TRBV7-2 with TRBJ1-1; 9 positions match TRBD1. After removal of 1 base from V and 8 bases from J, the junction contained 5 bases not matched to a gene. CDR3 length equals 14 residues. Germline loops: CDR1 SGHTA, CDR2 FQGNSA. The CDR3 nucleotides read TGTGCCAGCAGCTTAGACCACGGACAGGGGGAAGCTTTCTTT. Its translation: CASSLDHGQGEAFF.

This clone was observed a handful of times. The genes are TRBV5-1 and TRBJ2-7, with 10 nucleotides matching TRBD2. The CDR3 has 14 residues. The germline V gene has CDR1 SGHRS and CDR2 YFSETQ. V lost 5 bases and J lost 2; bases outside the gene matches: 4. Here the CDR3 DNA reads TGCGCCAGCAGGGGTAGCGGGAGGACCTACGAGCAGTACTTC. Its translation: CASRGSGRTYEQYF.

The V gene is TRBV9, the J gene TRBJ2-2; 14 bases align to TRBD2. V lost 2 bases, J lost 6 bases, and 0 bases stayed unmatched. The CDR3 is made up of 15 amino acids. The germline V gene encodes CDR1 SGDLS and CDR2 YYNGEE. The CDR3 sequence: CASSVGLAGAGELFF. The CDR3 coding sequence is TGTGCCAGCAGCGTGGGACTAGCGGGGGCCGGGGAGCTGTTTTTT. The whole variable domain, filled in from reference TRBV9 and TRBJ2-2, reads DSGVTQTPKHLITATGQRVTLRCSPRSGDLSVYWYQQSLDQGLQFLIQYYNGEERAKGNILERFSAQQFPDLHSELNLSSLELGDSALYFCASSVGLAGAGELFFGEGSRLTVL.

The V gene is TRBV6-5, the J gene TRBJ2-7, with D perhaps TRBD2 (6 bases). The germline CDR1 and CDR2 sequences are MNHEY and SVGAGI. Trimming pared 6 bases from V and 0 bases from J, leaving 15 bases between. The CDR3 contains 15 residues. CDR3 protein: CASRSTGTFSYEQYF. The CDR3 coding sequence is TGTGCCAGCAGGTCAACCGGGACTTTCTCCTACGAGCAGTACTTC.

This clone was recorded a few times. The chain combines TRBV27 with TRBJ2-3, with 8 bases fitting TRBD1. With V trimmed by 4 bases and J by 6 bases, 9 bases remained unmatched. The length of the CDR3 is 15 residues. The germline V gene has CDR1 MNHEY and CDR2 SMNVEV (reference sequence). The CDR3 DNA reads as TGTGCCAGCAGTTCCCGACAGGGGTGGAGGGATACGCAGTATTTT. This codes for CASSSRQGWRDTQYF.